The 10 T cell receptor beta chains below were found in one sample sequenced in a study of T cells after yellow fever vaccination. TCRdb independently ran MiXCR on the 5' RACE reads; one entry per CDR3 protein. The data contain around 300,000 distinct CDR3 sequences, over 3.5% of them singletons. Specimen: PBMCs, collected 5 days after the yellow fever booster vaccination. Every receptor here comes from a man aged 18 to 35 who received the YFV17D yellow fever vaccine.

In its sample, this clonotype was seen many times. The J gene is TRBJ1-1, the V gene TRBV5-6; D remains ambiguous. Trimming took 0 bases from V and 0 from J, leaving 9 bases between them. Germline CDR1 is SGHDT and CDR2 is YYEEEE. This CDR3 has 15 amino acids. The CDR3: CASSLEARMNTEAFF. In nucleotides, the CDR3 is TGTGCCAGCAGCTTGGAAGCTCGGATGAACACTGAAGCTTTCTTT. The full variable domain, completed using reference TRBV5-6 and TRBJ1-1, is DAGVTQSPTHLIKTRGQQVTLRCSPKSGHDTVSWYQQALGQGPQFIFQYYEEEERQRGNFPDRFSGHQFPNYSSELNVNALLLGDSALYLCASSLEARMNTEAFFGQGTRLTVV.

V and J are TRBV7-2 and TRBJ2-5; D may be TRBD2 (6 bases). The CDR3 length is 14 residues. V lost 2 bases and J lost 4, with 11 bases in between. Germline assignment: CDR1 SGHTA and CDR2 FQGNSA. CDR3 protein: CASSLFGSGETQYF. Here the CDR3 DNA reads TGTGCCAGCAGCTTATTTGGTAGCGGAGAGACCCAGTACTTC.

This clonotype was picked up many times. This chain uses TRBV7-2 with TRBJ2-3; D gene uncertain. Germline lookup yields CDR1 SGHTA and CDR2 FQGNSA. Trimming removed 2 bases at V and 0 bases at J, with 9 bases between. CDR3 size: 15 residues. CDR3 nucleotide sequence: TGTGCCAGCAGCTTATACGGTACTAGCACAGATACGCAGTATTTT. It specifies CASSLYGTSTDTQYF.

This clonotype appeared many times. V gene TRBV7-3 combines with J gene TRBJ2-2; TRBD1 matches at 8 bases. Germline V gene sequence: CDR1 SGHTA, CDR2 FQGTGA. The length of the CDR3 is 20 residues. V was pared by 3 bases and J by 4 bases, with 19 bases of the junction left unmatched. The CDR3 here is CASSLTISGGIKSGTGELFF. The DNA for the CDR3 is TGTGCCAGCAGCTTGACGATTTCAGGGGGCATTAAGTCGGGCACCGGGGAGCTGTTTTTT.

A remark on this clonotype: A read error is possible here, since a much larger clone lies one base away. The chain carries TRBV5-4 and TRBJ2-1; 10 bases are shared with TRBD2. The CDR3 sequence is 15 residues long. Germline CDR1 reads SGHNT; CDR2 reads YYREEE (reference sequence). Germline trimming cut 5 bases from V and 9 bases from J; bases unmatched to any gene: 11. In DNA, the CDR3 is TGTGCCAGCAGGCGGACTAGCGGAATAAACACTGAGCAGTTCTTC. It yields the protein CASRRTSGINTEQFF.

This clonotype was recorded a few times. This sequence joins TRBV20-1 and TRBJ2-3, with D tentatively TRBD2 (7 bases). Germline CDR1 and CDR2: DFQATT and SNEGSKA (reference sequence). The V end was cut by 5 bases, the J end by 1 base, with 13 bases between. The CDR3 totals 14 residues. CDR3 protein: CSALQGRGTDTQYF. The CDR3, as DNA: TGCAGTGCTCTCCAGGGGAGGGGCACAGATACGCAGTATTTT.

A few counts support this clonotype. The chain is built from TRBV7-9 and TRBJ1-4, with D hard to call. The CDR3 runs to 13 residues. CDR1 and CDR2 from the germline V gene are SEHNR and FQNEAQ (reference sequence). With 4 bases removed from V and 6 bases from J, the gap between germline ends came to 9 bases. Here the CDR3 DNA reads TGTGCCAGCAGCTCCCACGGGGATGAAAAACTGTTTTTT. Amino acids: CASSSHGDEKLFF.

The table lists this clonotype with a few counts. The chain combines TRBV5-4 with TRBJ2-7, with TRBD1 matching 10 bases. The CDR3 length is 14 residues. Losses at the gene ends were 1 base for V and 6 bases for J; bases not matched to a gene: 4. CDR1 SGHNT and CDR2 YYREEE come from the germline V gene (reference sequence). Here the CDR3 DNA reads TGTGCCAGCAGCTTGTCCGGACAGGGGGTCGAGCAGTACTTC. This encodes CASSLSGQGVEQYF. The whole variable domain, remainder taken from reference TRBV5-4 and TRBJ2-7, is ETGVTQSPTHLIKTRGQQVTLRCSSQSGHNTVSWYQQALGQGPQFIFQYYREEENGRGNFPPRFSGLQFPNYSSELNVNALELDDSALYLCASSLSGQGVEQYFGPGTRLTVT.

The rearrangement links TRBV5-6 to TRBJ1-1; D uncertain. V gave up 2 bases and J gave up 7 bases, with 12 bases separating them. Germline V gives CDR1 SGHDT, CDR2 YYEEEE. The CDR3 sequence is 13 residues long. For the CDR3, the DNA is TGTGCCAGCAGCTTAATGGGAGAAGGTGAAGCTTTCTTT. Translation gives CASSLMGEGEAFF.

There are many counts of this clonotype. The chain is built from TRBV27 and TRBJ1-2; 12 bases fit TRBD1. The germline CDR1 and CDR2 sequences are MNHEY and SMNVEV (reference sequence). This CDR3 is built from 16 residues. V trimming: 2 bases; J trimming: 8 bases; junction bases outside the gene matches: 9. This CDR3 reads CASSLMSGQGARGYTF. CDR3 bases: TGTGCCAGCAGTTTAATGTCGGGACAGGGGGCGCGAGGCTACACCTTC.